The following is a TCR beta chain sequence with its context. Its antigen is still unknown. Between the trimmed V and J ends, which lost 3 bases and 5 bases, there was a span of 11 bases. The CDR3 has 13 residues. The germline V gene has CDR1 SGHRS and CDR2 YFSETQ. Patients with a history of autoimmune disease or on systemic immunosuppression were excluded. This sample was included in a study of OX40 agonist ivuxolimab in advanced cancers. Study-wide context: Two cutaneous melanoma patients and one hepatocellular carcinoma patient, three in all, had partial responses. Regarding the study as a whole: Partial responders at 0.1-3.0 mg/kg had among the lowest clonal expansion. More expanded clones were found, on average, in CD8+ than in CD4+ T cells.

Some clones are missing from TCRdb's copy, which holds only in-frame ones; the method was immunoSEQ multiplex PCR. The table includes approximately 60,000 clones, under 90% detected once. The rearrangement links TRBV5-1 to TRBJ1-1; D unresolved. The sequencing here drew on CD4+ or CD8+ T cells sorted from blood, taken in a trial of the OX40 agonist ivuxolimab. This receptor was taken from an adult with an advanced solid tumor such as melanoma, head and neck, liver or kidney cancer. The DNA of the CDR3 is TGCGCCAGCAGCTATCAGGCGGTTACTGAAGCTTTCTTT. Amino acids: CASSYQAVTEAFF.